One and the same sample provided the 30 T cell receptor beta chains below, sequenced in a study of blood T cell repertoires in COVID-19 (dated by TCRdb to the early 2020s). To prepare the library, the immunoSEQ multiplex PCR assay was applied. The table comes from immuneACCESS by way of TCRdb, which keeps in-frame sequences with V and J called. Part of the clones is missing from these tables; in studies checked, under half for an unresolved V gene and the rest for unknown reasons. This sample lists around 97,000 clones; 82% were detected once. The ten largest clones represent 10% of the sample. Sequenced input: peripheral blood. All receptors derive from a man in his 70s with acute or convalescent COVID-19.

The gene calls are TRBV6-6 and TRBJ1-5; tentative D call: TRBD1 (5 bases). Trimming took off 5 bases at V and 4 bases at J, with 9 bases between the two ends. This CDR3 comprises 13 residues. Germline assignment: CDR1 MNHNY and CDR2 SVGAGI (reference sequence). The CDR3: CASSIGANQPQHF. Here the CDR3 DNA reads TGTGCCAGCAGTATAGGGGCTAATCAGCCCCAGCATTTT.

The V call is TRBV5-1, the J call TRBJ2-3; 8 nucleotides match TRBD1. Germline V gene sequence: CDR1 SGHRS, CDR2 YFSETQ. The CDR3 length is 15 residues. V trimming: 0 bases; J trimming: 4 bases; junction bases outside the gene matches: 4. The CDR3 spells CASSLVGQGPDTQYF. In nucleotides, the CDR3 is TGCGCCAGCAGCTTGGTTGGACAGGGACCAGATACGCAGTATTTT.

This clone showed up just a few times. The chain combines TRBV7-2 with TRBJ2-7, with TRBD2 identical over 13 bases. The CDR3 has 15 amino acids. Germline trimming cut 8 bases from V and 4 bases from J; bases unmatched to any gene: 8. Germline lookup yields CDR1 SGHTA and CDR2 FQGNSA. CDR3 sequence reads: CASGGLAGVSYEQYF. In DNA form, the CDR3 reads TGTGCCAGCGGAGGACTAGCGGGAGTATCGTACGAGCAGTACTTC.

The genes are TRBV30 and TRBJ1-3; 7 bases fit TRBD1. V lost 0 bases to trimming and J lost 3 bases; unmatched junction nucleotides: 2. The CDR3 is made up of 14 amino acids. Germline CDR1 is GTSNPN and CDR2 is SVGIG (reference sequence). This CDR3 reads CAWSVRGHGNTIYF. CDR3 coding DNA: TGTGCCTGGAGTGTAAGGGGGCATGGAAACACCATATATTTT.

This clone showed up just once. This chain links TRBV18 with TRBJ2-1; tentatively, D is TRBD2 (5 bases). Trimming took off 6 bases at V and 7 bases at J, with 19 bases between the two ends. The V gene's germline CDR1 is KGHSH and CDR2 LQKENI. This CDR3 has 15 residues. The DNA for the CDR3 is TGTGCCAGCTCGTCCCTTTCCTCCCCGGGGAATGAGCAGTTCTTC. This translates into CASSSLSSPGNEQFF.

The chain joins TRBV7-8 to TRBJ2-5, with 9 positions matching TRBD1. V trimming: 3 bases; J trimming: 4 bases; junction bases outside the gene matches: 9. The germline gives CDR1 SGHVS, CDR2 FQNEAQ. The CDR3 sequence is 16 residues long. In DNA, the CDR3 is TGTGCCAGCAGCTTCCCGGGACAGGGAGGCGGAGAGACCCAGTACTTC. Amino acids: CASSFPGQGGGETQYF.

J is TRBJ2-1 and V is TRBV7-9; TRBD2 matches 8 bases. Germline V CDR1 and CDR2: SEHNR, FQNEAQ (reference sequence). The CDR3 extends over 15 amino acids. V shed 6 bases, J shed 4 bases, and the junction held 8 bases outside the gene matches. The CDR3 DNA follows: TGTGCCAGCAGTGACCGGGGGGGAACATACAATGAGCAGTTCTTC. Protein sequence: CASSDRGGTYNEQFF.

The chain is built from TRBV3-1 (or the pseudogene TRBV3-2) and TRBJ2-2; TRBD2 agrees at 13 bases. The CDR3 contains 20 residues. The germline gives CDR1 LGHDT, CDR2 YNNKEL (reference sequence). The V and J ends lost 3 bases and 0 bases, in that order; junction bases with no gene match: 10. The CDR3 nucleotides read TGTGCCAGCAGCCAGGAACTAGCGGGAGGGCACTCCTCGAACACCGGGGAGCTGTTTTTT. This codes for CASSQELAGGHSSNTGELFF.

This chain joins TRBV5-8 and TRBJ2-1; tentatively, D is TRBD1 (6 bases). The CDR3 consists of 16 residues. V lost 0 bases to trimming and J lost 8 bases, with 18 bases between them. Per the germline V gene, CDR1 is SGHTS and CDR2 is YDEGEE. In DNA form, the CDR3 reads TGTGCCAGCAGCTTGGCCGGAGCAGGGGCGTGGTATGAGCAGTTCTTC. Amino acids: CASSLAGAGAWYEQFF. The full variable domain, with the rest looked up from reference TRBV5-8 and TRBJ2-1, is EAGVTQSPTHLIKTRGQQATLRCSPISGHTSVYWYQQALGLGLQFLLWYDEGEERNRGNFPPRFSGRQFPNYSSELNVNALELEDSALYLCASSLAGAGAWYEQFFGPGTRLTVL.

This clone came up once. This chain joins TRBV7-3 and TRBJ2-1; no clear D. The CDR3 runs 12 residues. V lost 2 bases, J lost 7 bases, and 6 bases lay in between. The germline V gene encodes CDR1 SGHTA and CDR2 FQGTGA. The CDR3 nucleotides read TGTGCCAGCAGCTTAGTCGGGAATGAGCAGTTCTTC. As protein: CASSLVGNEQFF.

This clone has a handful of counts. This chain uses TRBV19 with TRBJ1-5, with D uncertain. V shed 5 bases and J shed 3 bases, with 5 bases lying between them. The CDR3 has 12 amino acids. Germline CDR1 and CDR2: LNHDA and SQIVND (reference sequence). The CDR3: CASSFHNQPQHF. Written as DNA, the CDR3 is TGTGCCAGTAGTTTCCACAATCAGCCCCAGCATTTT.

This clone has only one observation. CDR3 nucleotide sequence: TGTGCCAGCAGCTTCCTAGAGAGCCACTACGAGCAGTACTTC. Encoded protein: CASSFLESHYEQYF. The chain carries TRBV7-3 and TRBJ2-7; no definite D call. The CDR3 contains 14 residues. Germline V lookup: CDR1 SGHTA, CDR2 FQGTGA. V was cut by 3 bases and J by 3 bases, with 12 bases left in between.

The chain employs TRBV5-8 and TRBJ2-7; 9 bases line up with TRBD1. Per the germline V gene, CDR1 is SGHTS and CDR2 is YDEGEE. V trimming: 4 bases; J trimming: 3 bases; junction bases outside the gene matches: 8. This CDR3 contains 15 residues. The CDR3, as DNA: TGTGCCAGCAGCCCTACCGGGACAGGGTTCTACGAGCAGTACTTC. Its protein is CASSPTGTGFYEQYF.

The V and J genes are TRBV30 and TRBJ2-3; D perhaps matches TRBD2 (6 bases). Germline values: CDR1 GTSNPN, CDR2 SVGIG (reference sequence). V was trimmed by 5 bases and J by 4 bases, leaving 22 bases between them. The CDR3 consists of 16 residues. The CDR3 nucleotides are TGTGCCTGGTTAAAAGGTATAGGCGGGACTGCAGATACGCAGTATTTT. Amino acid sequence: CAWLKGIGGTADTQYF.

CDR3 in amino acids: CATSDSSTGANYGYTF. CDR3 bases: TGTGCCACCAGTGACTCCTCGACAGGGGCCAACTATGGCTACACCTTC. The chain is built from TRBV24-1 and TRBJ1-2; TRBD1 aligns across 8 bases. V shed 4 bases and J 2 bases; nucleotides not matched to a gene: 8. Germline V gives CDR1 KGHDR, CDR2 SFDVKD. The CDR3 is 16 residues long.

This sequence joins TRBV4-3 and TRBJ1-1; D not resolved. The CDR3 consists of 14 residues. Germline CDR1 LGHNA, CDR2 YSLEER. V lost 4 bases, J lost 4 bases, and 13 bases lay in between. The CDR3 nucleotides are TGCGCCAGCAGCCTCGTTGCTGGCAGCACTGAAGCTTTCTTT. This encodes CASSLVAGSTEAFF.

The gene calls are TRBV3-1 (or the pseudogene TRBV3-2) and TRBJ1-1; perhaps TRBD1 as D (6 bases). CDR1 and CDR2 (germline): LGHDT, YNNKEL (reference sequence). V lost 4 bases, J lost 6 bases, and 15 bases lay in between. The CDR3 spans 14 residues. The CDR3 sequence: CASSLPRGGSEAFF. In nucleotides, the CDR3 is TGTGCCAGCAGCCTTCCTCGGGGGGGCTCTGAAGCTTTCTTT.

Only a few counts were recorded for this clone. This chain links TRBV27 with TRBJ2-2, with D possibly matching TRBD1 (6 bases). CDR1 and CDR2 (germline): MNHEY, SMNVEV (reference sequence). This CDR3 has 18 amino acids. V lost 2 bases, J lost 2 bases, and 18 bases lay in between. As DNA, the CDR3 is TGTGCCAGCAGTTTAAGTTTTATCGGGACACTAAACACCGGGGAGCTGTTTTTT. Protein product: CASSLSFIGTLNTGELFF.

The chain joins TRBV2 to TRBJ1-4, with TRBD1 identical over 8 bases. CDR1 is SNHLY, CDR2 FYNNEI, per germline. V dropped 7 bases and J dropped 4; count of bases not matched to a gene: 2. There are 13 residues in the CDR3. CDR3 sequence (DNA): TGTGCCAGCAATGGACAGGGTAATGAAAAACTGTTTTTT. Translated, it gives CASNGQGNEKLFF.

V gene TRBV7-8 combines with J gene TRBJ1-1, with D maybe TRBD1 (5 bases). The V and J ends lost 6 bases and 4 bases respectively, with 15 bases between them. CDR1 and CDR2 (germline): SGHVS, FQNEAQ. The CDR3 runs to 14 residues. CDR3 amino acids: CASSPLLQGTEAFF. The CDR3 nucleotides read TGTGCCAGCAGTCCACTTTTGCAGGGCACTGAAGCTTTCTTT.

The chain uses TRBV3-1 (or the pseudogene TRBV3-2) and TRBJ2-1, with 10 bases aligning to TRBD2. CDR3 length: 17 residues. In germline, CDR1 is LGHDT, CDR2 YNNKEL (reference sequence). Trimming cost V 1 base and J 4 bases; bases outside gene matches: 7. CDR3 nucleotide sequence: TGTGCCAGCAGCCAAGTAGCGGCTAGCGGGGGATACAATGAGCAGTTCTTC. This translates into CASSQVAASGGYNEQFF.

The CDR3 bases are TGTGCCAGCAGCTTGGACAGTTATTCTGGAAACACCATATATTTT. Its translation: CASSLDSYSGNTIYF. This chain connects TRBV7-9 to TRBJ1-3; weak D call: TRBD1 (6 bases). Per germline, CDR1 SEHNR and CDR2 FQNEAQ (reference sequence). The CDR3 is made up of 15 amino acids. The germline V and J ends were trimmed by 3 bases and 1 base, with 10 bases remaining between them. Based on the CDR3 plus reference TRBV7-9 and TRBJ1-3, the full variable domain is DTGVSQNPRHKITKRGQNVTFRCDPISEHNRLYWYRQTLGQGPEFLTYFQNEAQLEKSRLLSDRFSAERPKGSFSTLEIQRTEQGDSAMYLCASSLDSYSGNTIYFGEGSWLTVV.

The V gene is TRBV14, the J gene TRBJ1-2; D possibly corresponds to TRBD1 (6 bases). V lost 2 bases to trimming and J lost 3 bases, with 10 bases between them. This CDR3 has 14 residues. Germline lookup yields CDR1 SGHDN and CDR2 FVKESK. DNA for the CDR3: TGTGCCAGCAGCCAAAATGGACAGTACTATGGCTACACCTTC. This translates into CASSQNGQYYGYTF.

In nucleotides, the CDR3 is TGTGCCTGGGCTCCCCGGTTAGGAGGGGCCGCCAAAAACATTCAGTACTTC. Protein product: CAWAPRLGGAAKNIQYF. The V and J genes are TRBV30 and TRBJ2-4; a possible D gene is TRBD2 (6 bases). From germline, CDR1 is GTSNPN and CDR2 SVGIG (reference sequence). The V end lost 5 bases, the J end lost 1 base, and 21 bases lay between the germline ends. CDR3 length: 17 amino acids.

The genes are TRBV19 and TRBJ1-1, with D hard to call. CDR1 and CDR2 (germline): LNHDA, SQIVND (reference sequence). V dropped 4 bases and J dropped 1 base, with 10 bases sitting between them. CDR3 size: 14 residues. The CDR3 coding sequence is TGTGCCAGTAGTACCCAGGTGGAGAACACTGAAGCTTTCTTT. The encoded protein is CASSTQVENTEAFF.

The chain links TRBV9 to TRBJ2-3; 8 nucleotides agree with TRBD2. The CDR3 is 15 amino acids. Germline V gene lookup returns CDR1 SGDLS and CDR2 YYNGEE. Trimming at V came to 4 bases and at J to 2 bases, leaving 6 bases not matched to a gene. The CDR3 spells CASSLIAGNTDTQYF. CDR3 DNA: TGTGCCAGCAGCCTAATAGCGGGGAACACAGATACGCAGTATTTT.

This chain uses TRBV6-2 or TRBV6-3 with TRBJ2-2; a weak D match, TRBD1 (6 bases). The V gene's germline CDR1 is MNHEY and CDR2 SVGEGT. The V end lost 4 bases, the J end lost 2 bases, and 11 bases lay between the germline ends. The CDR3 has 15 amino acids. The CDR3 bases are TGTGCCAGCAGTTCCAACAGGGTTAACACCGGGGAGCTGTTTTTT. It yields the protein CASSSNRVNTGELFF.

The genes are TRBV24-1 and TRBJ2-7; 8 bases are shared with TRBD2. This CDR3 is 14 amino acids long. Looked up from germline, CDR1 is KGHDR and CDR2 is SFDVKD. Trimming at V came to 4 bases and at J to 6 bases, leaving 7 bases not matched to a gene. CDR3 bases: TGTGCCACCAGTGACGCCGGGAGGGCCAGCGAGCAGTACTTC. This encodes CATSDAGRASEQYF.

The CDR3 sequence is CASSSRQGANYGYTF. The CDR3 DNA reads as TGTGCCAGCAGCTCACGACAGGGGGCAAACTATGGCTACACCTTC. The genes are TRBV7-2 and TRBJ1-2, with 10 bases matching TRBD1. Germline trimming cut 4 bases from V and 2 bases from J; bases unmatched to any gene: 4. CDR3 length: 15 residues. CDR1 and CDR2 from the germline V gene are SGHTA and FQGNSA.

This chain links TRBV6-5 with TRBJ2-4, with 7 nucleotides matching TRBD2. With V trimmed by 5 bases and J by 4 bases, 8 bases remained unmatched. This CDR3 has 15 amino acids. Germline V gene lookup returns CDR1 MNHEY and CDR2 SVGAGI. The DNA for the CDR3 is TGTGCCAGCAGTAACCCCGGGCGGGGGAAAAACATTCAGTACTTC. As protein: CASSNPGRGKNIQYF.